The 5 T cell receptor beta chains in this list originate from one sample, sequenced in a study of T cells after yellow fever vaccination (dated by TCRdb to about 2019). Library preparation employed 5' RACE. Sequencing instrument: Illumina HiSeq 2500. TCRdb reanalyzed the raw reads on its own, using fastp at Q25 for trimming and MiXCR for clone calling, and kept in-frame beta chains. Entries that share a CDR3 protein sequence are merged under the most common genes and DNA. The sample table contains a few hundred thousand distinct CDR3 sequences; only one count was recorded for roughly a sixth of them. The ten biggest clones cover roughly 17% of the sample. The meaning of the sample's treatment or condition label: live attenuated yellow fever vaccine strain. The sequencing here drew on PBMCs, taken less than 6 days after the first yellow fever vaccination. The receptors here all came from a young man who received the YFV17D yellow fever vaccine.

The V call is TRBV24-1, the J call TRBJ2-5; 8 nucleotides line up with TRBD2. V dropped 2 bases and J dropped 2; count of bases not matched to a gene: 3. The CDR3 is 15 residues long. Germline loops: CDR1 KGHDR, CDR2 SFDVKD. CDR3 in DNA: TGTGCCACCAGTGATTCGCGGGGGGTTCAAGAGACCCAGTACTTC. It is translated as CATSDSRGVQETQYF.

This clonotype showed up just a few times. The J gene is TRBJ1-3, the V gene TRBV9, with D perhaps matching TRBD1 (6 bases). The V end was cut by 0 bases, the J end by 4 bases, with 14 bases between. This CDR3 spans 16 amino acids. The germline gives CDR1 SGDLS, CDR2 YYNGEE. As DNA, the CDR3 is TGTGCCAGCAGCGTAGAGGGGGAAATGTCCGGAAACACCATATATTTT. This codes for CASSVEGEMSGNTIYF.

Only a few counts were recorded for this clonotype. The chain joins TRBV6-1 to TRBJ2-4; possibly TRBD1 for D (5 bases). Germline assignment: CDR1 MNHNS and CDR2 SASEGT. Trimming stripped 6 bases from V and 1 base from J, with 13 bases between. This CDR3 contains 15 residues. DNA of the CDR3: TGTGCCAGCAGAGTTGGGGCGCCGGCCAAAAACATTCAGTACTTC. It specifies CASRVGAPAKNIQYF.

The chain carries TRBV5-1 and TRBJ2-1; weak D call: TRBD1 (8 bases). The germline CDR1 and CDR2 sequences are SGHRS and YFSETQ. The ends were cut back, 9 bases at V and 5 bases at J, with 21 bases in the middle. CDR3 length: 15 amino acids. DNA of the CDR3: TGCGCCACCTCCCTCGGGGGGACAGGTGACAATGAGCAGTTCTTC. Its translation is CATSLGGTGDNEQFF. Variable domain in full (rest from reference TRBV5-1 and TRBJ2-1): KAGVTQTPRYLIKTRGQQVTLSCSPISGHRSVSWYQQTPGQGLQFLFEYFSETQRNKGNFPGRFSGRQFSNSRSEMNVSTLELGDSALYLCATSLGGTGDNEQFFGPGTRLTVL.

This rearrangement joins TRBV20-1 to TRBJ2-7, with D maybe TRBD1 (6 bases). Germline assignment: CDR1 DFQATT and CDR2 SNEGSKA (reference sequence). V lost 6 bases, J lost 2 bases, and 14 bases lay in between. The CDR3 has 13 amino acids. CDR3 sequence: CSAAGTTAYEQYV. The CDR3 DNA is TGCAGTGCCGCCGGGACAACAGCCTACGAGCAGTACGTC.